The clone carrying this T cell receptor beta chain showed up many times. The sample originates from a study of regulatory T cells in long-lasting Graves disease. Regarding time point: newly diagnosed GD, antithyroid drugs for less than 3 months. Extracted PBMC RNA gave rise to the TCR library. Doctors identified Graves' disease using the American Thyroid Association guidelines. Germline CDR1 and CDR2: MNHNS and SASEGT. The CDR3 contains 15 residues. V was shortened by 8 bases and J by 5 bases, with 19 bases between the two germline ends. Both iRepertoire HTBI primers and Arm-PCR of CDR3 regions were used to build the TCR beta libraries. TCRdb ran MiXCR on the multiplex PCR reads and lists one entry per CDR3 protein. Of 450,000 to 650,000 distinct CDR3 sequences listed, about 16% were seen once; the top ten hold 25%. Another study also made use of these data, one on T cells in Graves' hyperthyroidism and ophthalmopathy. That work contributes: Appearing also in blood were most of the thyroid clonotypes expanded above 0.001.

The clonotype originates from a woman aged 35 to 60 with Graves disease. The material sequenced was peripheral blood mononuclear cells (PBMCs), taken at new diagnosis, from a patient treated with antithyroid drugs. The chain links TRBV6-1 to TRBJ1-5, with D unclear. The CDR3 DNA reads TGTGCCAGCCGGGGAGCTACAGCCCCTGATCAGCCCCAGCATTTT. As protein: CASRGATAPDQPQHF.